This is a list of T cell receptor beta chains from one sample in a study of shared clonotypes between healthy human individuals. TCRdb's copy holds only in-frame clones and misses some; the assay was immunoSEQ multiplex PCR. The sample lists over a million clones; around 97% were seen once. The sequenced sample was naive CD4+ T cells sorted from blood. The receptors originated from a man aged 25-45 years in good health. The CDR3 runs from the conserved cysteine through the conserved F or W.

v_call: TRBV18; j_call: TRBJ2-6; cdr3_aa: CASSPRQRSGANVLTF
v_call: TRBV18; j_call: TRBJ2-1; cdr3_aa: CASSPIPARAGVSYNEQFF
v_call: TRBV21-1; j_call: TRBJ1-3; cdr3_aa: CASSTGTAGLRNTIYF
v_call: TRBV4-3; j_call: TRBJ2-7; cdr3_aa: CASSQRPVAGGPLKTYEQYF
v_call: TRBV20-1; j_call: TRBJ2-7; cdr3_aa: CSAGRSEQYF
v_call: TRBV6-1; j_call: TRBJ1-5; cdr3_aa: CASAPGQGRNQPQHF
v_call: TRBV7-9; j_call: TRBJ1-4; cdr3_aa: CASSAVITNEKLFF
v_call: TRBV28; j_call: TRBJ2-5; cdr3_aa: CASSLPRGREETQYF
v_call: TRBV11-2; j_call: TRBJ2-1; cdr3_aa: CASRKPGLANYNEQFF
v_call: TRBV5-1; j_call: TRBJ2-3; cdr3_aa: CASSSEVQEDTQYF
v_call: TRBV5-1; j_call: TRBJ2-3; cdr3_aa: CASRGFGGSTDTQYF
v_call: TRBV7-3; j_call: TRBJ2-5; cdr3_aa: CASSQLREVPCDTQYF
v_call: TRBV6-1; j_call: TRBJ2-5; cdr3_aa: CASSVKGPETQYF
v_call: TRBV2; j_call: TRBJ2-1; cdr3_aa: CASSSRGDNEQFF
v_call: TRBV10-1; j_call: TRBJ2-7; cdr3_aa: CASRPTSGSLLRWSYEQYF
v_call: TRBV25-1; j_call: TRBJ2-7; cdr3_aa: CATAVGRNEQYF